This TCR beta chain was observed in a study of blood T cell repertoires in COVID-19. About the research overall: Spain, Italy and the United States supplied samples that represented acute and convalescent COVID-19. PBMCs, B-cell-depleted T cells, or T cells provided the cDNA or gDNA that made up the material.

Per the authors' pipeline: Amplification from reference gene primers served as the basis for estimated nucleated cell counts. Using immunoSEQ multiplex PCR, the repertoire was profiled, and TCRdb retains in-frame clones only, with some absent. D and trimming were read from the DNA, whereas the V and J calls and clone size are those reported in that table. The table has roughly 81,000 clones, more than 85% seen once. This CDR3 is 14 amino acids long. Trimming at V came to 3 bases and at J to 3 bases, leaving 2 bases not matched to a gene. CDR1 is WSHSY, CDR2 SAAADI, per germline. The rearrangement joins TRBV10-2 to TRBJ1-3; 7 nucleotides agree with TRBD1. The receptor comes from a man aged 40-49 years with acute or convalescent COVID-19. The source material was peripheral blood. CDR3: CASSDGQVGNTIYF. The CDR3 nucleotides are TGCGCCAGCAGTGACGGACAGGTTGGAAACACCATATATTTT.